Reported below is one T cell receptor beta chain. Profiling relied on immunoSEQ multiplex PCR, and the TCRdb table lists in-frame clones only, not all of them. The table includes tens of thousands of clones, 88% detected once. The germline CDR1 and CDR2 sequences are MNHEY and SVGAGI. V lost 7 bases and J lost 4, with 16 bases in between. The CDR3 extends over 15 amino acids. This sample was taken from a study of OX40 agonist ivuxolimab in advanced cancers. The chain carries TRBV6-5 and TRBJ2-2, with D maybe TRBD2 (5 bases). The sequenced sample was CD4+ or CD8+ T cells sorted from blood, obtained in a trial of the OX40 agonist ivuxolimab. This clonotype was sampled from an adult with an advanced solid tumor such as melanoma, head and neck, liver or kidney cancer. The CDR3 loop is CASTPRRILTGELFF. The CDR3 DNA follows: TGTGCCAGCACCCCCCGGAGGATACTCACCGGGGAGCTGTTTTTT.